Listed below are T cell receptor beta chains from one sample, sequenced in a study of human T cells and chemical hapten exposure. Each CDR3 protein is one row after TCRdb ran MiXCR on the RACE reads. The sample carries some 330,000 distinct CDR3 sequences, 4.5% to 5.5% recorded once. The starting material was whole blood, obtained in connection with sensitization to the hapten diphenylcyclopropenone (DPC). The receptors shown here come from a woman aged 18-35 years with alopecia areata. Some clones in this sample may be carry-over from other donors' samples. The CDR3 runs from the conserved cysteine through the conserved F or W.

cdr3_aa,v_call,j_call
CASSTERDYTDTQYF,TRBV18,TRBJ2-3
CASSYSIRGNQPQHF,TRBV6-2/TRBV6-3,TRBJ1-5
CASSYTGEGNQPQHF,TRBV2,TRBJ1-5
CASSLGTGGLETQYF,TRBV25-1,TRBJ2-5
CASSYSGTGATPARDSPLHF,TRBV6-2/TRBV6-3,TRBJ1-6
CASSEQQGNTEAFF,TRBV25-1,TRBJ1-1
CASRTVSNQPQHF,TRBV28,TRBJ1-5
CASSTGSSGANVLTF,TRBV6-5,TRBJ2-6
CASSHAAATDTQYF,TRBV3-1,TRBJ2-3
CASSFGDRYNEQFF,TRBV28,TRBJ2-1
CASSVGGSSGANVLTF,TRBV9,TRBJ2-6
CASSYGGGRNQPQHF,TRBV6-2/TRBV6-3,TRBJ1-5
CASSLTTGPGTEAFF,TRBV28,TRBJ1-1
CASSPSGGNTEAFF,TRBV18,TRBJ1-1
CASSLWQELLNTEAFF,TRBV28,TRBJ1-1
CASSWPVTGTSTDTQYF,TRBV12-3/TRBV12-4,TRBJ2-3
CSASRQGVNYGYTF,TRBV20-1,TRBJ1-2
CASSPKRLAGLSYEQYF,TRBV5-6,TRBJ2-7
CASSLQGHTGELFF,TRBV6-5,TRBJ2-2
CASSLVWSNTEAFF,TRBV7-8,TRBJ1-1
CASRGDRPYGYTF,TRBV12-3/TRBV12-4,TRBJ1-2
CASSFGSGAKAEAFF,TRBV12-3/TRBV12-4,TRBJ1-1
CASSQGIGRSYEQYF,TRBV4-3,TRBJ2-7
CASSYSRQQNTEAFF,TRBV6-5,TRBJ1-1
CASSPQDVANYGYTF,TRBV18,TRBJ1-2
CASSPRASGGTETQYF,TRBV7-7,TRBJ2-5
CSAWTGGWGSPLHF,TRBV20-1,TRBJ1-6
CASSLGQGLSETQYF,TRBV12-3/TRBV12-4,TRBJ2-5
CASSPTNNEQFF,TRBV12-3/TRBV12-4,TRBJ2-1
CASSYLYPGQGSGAGELFF,TRBV6-5,TRBJ2-2
CASSDSLRTGGYGYTF,TRBV6-1,TRBJ1-2
CASSFRASGGQETQYF,TRBV7-2,TRBJ2-5
CASSRLAYEQFF,TRBV6-2/TRBV6-3,TRBJ2-1